The clone carrying this T cell receptor beta chain showed up just once. Its antigen is undetermined. Sequenced by immunoSEQ multiplex PCR; TCRdb stores in-frame clones only, minus some. There are around 70,000 clones in the sample; 90% occur only once, and around 3.3% lies in the top ten. Germline CDR1 MNHNS, CDR2 SASEGT. There are 14 residues in the CDR3. Trimming cost V 0 bases and J 6 bases, with 9 bases left between them. The data were taken from a study of identifying expanded T cells in peripheral blood. Study conclusions and caveats: Technical replicates showed about 1.2 changed clones; two weeks approximately 16; four weeks 19. Roughly two-week clone count variance significantly increased as total template count grew.

The chain uses TRBV6-1 and TRBJ2-1; TRBD1 is a possible D gene (6 bases). Sequencing was carried out using blood. This sequence originates from a person aged 18 to 75 in good health. CDR3 in DNA: TGTGCCAGCAGTGAAGCTTTCAGGGGCAATGAGCAGTTCTTC. Its protein is CASSEAFRGNEQFF.